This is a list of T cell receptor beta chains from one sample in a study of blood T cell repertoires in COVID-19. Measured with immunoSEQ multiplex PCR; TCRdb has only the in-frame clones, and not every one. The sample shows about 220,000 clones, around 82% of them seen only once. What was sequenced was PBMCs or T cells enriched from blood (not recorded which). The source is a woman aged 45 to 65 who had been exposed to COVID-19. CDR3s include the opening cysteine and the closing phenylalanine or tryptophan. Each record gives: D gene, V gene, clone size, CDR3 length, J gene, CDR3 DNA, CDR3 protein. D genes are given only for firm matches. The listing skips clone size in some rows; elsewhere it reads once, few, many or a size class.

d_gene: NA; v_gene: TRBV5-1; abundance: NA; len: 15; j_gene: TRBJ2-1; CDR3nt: TGCGCCAGCAGCTTGGGGGCGGGGAGTAGCAATGAGCAGTTCTTC; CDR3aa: CASSLGAGSSNEQFF
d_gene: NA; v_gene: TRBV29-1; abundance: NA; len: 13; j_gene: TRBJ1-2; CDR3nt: TGCAGCGTCAGATTAACAGGGAACTATGGCTACACCTTC; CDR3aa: CSVRLTGNYGYTF
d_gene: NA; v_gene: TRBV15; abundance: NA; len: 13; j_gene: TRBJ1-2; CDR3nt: TGTGCCACCAGCAGAGGGGGAGGAGCAGGCTACACCTTC; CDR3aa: CATSRGGGAGYTF
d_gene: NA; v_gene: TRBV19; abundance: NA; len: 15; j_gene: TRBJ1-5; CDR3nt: TGTGCCAGTAGTCCGGGGGGATATAGCAATCAGCCCCAGCATTTT; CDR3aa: CASSPGGYSNQPQHF
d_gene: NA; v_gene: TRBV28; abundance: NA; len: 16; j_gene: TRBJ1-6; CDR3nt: TGTGCCAGCAGTTTCGGGGGACTCTCCTATAATTCACCCCTCCACTTT; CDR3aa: CASSFGGLSYNSPLHF
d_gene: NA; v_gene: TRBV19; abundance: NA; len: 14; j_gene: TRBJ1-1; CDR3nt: TGTGCCAGTAGTCCAGGAGGAGGCCCGCCGAAAGCTTTCTTT; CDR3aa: CASSPGGGPPKAFF
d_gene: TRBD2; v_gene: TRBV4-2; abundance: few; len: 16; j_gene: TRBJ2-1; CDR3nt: TGTGCCAGCAGCCAAGGGAGGAGCGGGGGGGCCTCACGGCAGTTCTTC; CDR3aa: CASSQGRSGGASRQFF
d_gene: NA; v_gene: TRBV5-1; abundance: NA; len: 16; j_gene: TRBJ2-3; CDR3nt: TGCGCCAGCAGCTTGGATTCGGCCCGGGGCACAGATACGCAGTATTTT; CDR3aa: CASSLDSARGTDTQYF
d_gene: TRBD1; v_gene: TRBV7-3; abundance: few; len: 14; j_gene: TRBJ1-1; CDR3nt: TGTGCCAGCAGCCCTCAGGGGGCGGACACTGAAGCTTTCTTT; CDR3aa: CASSPQGADTEAFF
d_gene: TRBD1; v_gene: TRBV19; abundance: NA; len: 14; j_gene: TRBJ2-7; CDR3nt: TGTGCCAGTAGCAGCCGGGGACAGGGGGACGAGCAGTACTTC; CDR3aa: CASSSRGQGDEQYF
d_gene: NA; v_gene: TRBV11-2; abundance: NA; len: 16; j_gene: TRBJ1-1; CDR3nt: TGTGCCAGCAGCCTCAGGATATTGAGCGGGGACACTGAAGCTTTCTTT; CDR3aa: CASSLRILSGDTEAFF
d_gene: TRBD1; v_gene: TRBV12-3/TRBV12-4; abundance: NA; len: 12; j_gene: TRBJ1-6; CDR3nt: TGTGCCAGCAGCCCAGGGGGTTCACCCCTCCACTTT; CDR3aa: CASSPGGSPLHF
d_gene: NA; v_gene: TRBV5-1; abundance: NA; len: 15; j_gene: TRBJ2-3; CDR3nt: TGCGCCAGCAGCTTGGGGGCCTTGAGCACAGATACGCAGTATTTT; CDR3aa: CASSLGALSTDTQYF
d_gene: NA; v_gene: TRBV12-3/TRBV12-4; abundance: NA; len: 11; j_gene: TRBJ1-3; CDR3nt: TGTGCCAGCGGCCTGATAAACACCATATATTTT; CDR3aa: CASGLINTIYF
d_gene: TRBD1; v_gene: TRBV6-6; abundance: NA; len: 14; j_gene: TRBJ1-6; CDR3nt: TGTGCCAGCAGGTCGGGACAGGGTGGTTCACCCCTCCACTTT; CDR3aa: CASRSGQGGSPLHF
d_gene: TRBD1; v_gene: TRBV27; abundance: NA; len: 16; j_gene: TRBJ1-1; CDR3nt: TGTGCCAGCAGTTTAAAGAAAGGGGGCCGAAACACTGAAGCTTTCTTT; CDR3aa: CASSLKKGGRNTEAFF
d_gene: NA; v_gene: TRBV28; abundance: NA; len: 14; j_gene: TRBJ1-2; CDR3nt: TGTGCCAGCAGTCCCGCCCTCCAGGGGATTGGCTACACCTTC; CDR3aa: CASSPALQGIGYTF
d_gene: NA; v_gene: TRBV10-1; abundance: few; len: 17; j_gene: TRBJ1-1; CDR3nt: TGCGCCAGCAGTCTAGGTGCCCCGGGACAAATGAACACTGAAGCTTTCTTT; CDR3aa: CASSLGAPGQMNTEAFF
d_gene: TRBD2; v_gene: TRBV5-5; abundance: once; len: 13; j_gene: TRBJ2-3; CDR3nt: TGTGCCACCGAGCGGGGGGTAACAGATACGCAGTATTTT; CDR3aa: CATERGVTDTQYF
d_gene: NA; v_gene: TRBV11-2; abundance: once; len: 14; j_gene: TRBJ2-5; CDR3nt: TGTGCCAGCAGCCCGCCGGGACTCCAAGAGACCCAGTACTTC; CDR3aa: CASSPPGLQETQYF
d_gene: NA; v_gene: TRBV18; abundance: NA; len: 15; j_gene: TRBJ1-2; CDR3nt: TGTGCCAGCTCACCAAAAGCTGCCGCTAACTATGGCTACACCTTC; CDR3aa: CASSPKAAANYGYTF
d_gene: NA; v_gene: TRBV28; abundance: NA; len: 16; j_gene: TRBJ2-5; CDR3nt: TGTGCCAGCACCACGCCTCTTTTGGGGGGCCAAGAGACCCAGTACTTC; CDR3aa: CASTTPLLGGQETQYF
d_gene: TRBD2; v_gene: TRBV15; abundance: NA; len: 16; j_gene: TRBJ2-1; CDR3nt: TGTGCCACCAGCAGAGGAGGCAGCGGGGGGGCCCATGAGCAGTTCTTC; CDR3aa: CATSRGGSGGAHEQFF
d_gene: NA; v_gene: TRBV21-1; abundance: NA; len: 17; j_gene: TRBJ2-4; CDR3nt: TGTGCCAGCAGCAACTCAGGGGGCCGTACGGCCAAAAACATTCAGTACTTC; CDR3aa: CASSNSGGRTAKNIQYF
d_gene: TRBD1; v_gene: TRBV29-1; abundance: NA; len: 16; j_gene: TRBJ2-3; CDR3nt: TGCAGCGTTGACGACTTTAACAGGGGGGGCACAGATACGCAGTATTTT; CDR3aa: CSVDDFNRGGTDTQYF
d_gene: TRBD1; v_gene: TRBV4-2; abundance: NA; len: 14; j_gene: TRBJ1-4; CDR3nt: TGTGCCAGCAGCCGACAGGGCGTAGGGGAAAAACTGTTTTTT; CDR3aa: CASSRQGVGEKLFF
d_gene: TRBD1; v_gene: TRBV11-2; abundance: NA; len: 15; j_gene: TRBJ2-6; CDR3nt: TGTGCCAGCAGCTCGCAGGGGGCTGGGGCCAACGTCCTGACTTTC; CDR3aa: CASSSQGAGANVLTF
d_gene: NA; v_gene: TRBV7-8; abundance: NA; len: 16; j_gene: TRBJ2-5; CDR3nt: TGTGCCAGCAGCTTAGTAACAGGGTTGACACAAGAGACCCAGTACTTC; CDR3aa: CASSLVTGLTQETQYF
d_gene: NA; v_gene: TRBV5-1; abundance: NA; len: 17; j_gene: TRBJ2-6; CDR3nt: TGCGCCAGCAGCCCCCCGGAGGGCGGGATCGGGGCCAACGTCCTGACTTTC; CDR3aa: CASSPPEGGIGANVLTF
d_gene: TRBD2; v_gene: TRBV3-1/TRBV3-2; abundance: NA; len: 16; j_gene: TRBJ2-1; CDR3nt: TGTGCCAGCAGCTCGGGACTAGCGGTCTCCTACAATGAGCAGTTCTTC; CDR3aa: CASSSGLAVSYNEQFF
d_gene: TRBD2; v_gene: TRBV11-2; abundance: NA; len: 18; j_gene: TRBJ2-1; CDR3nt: TGTGCCAGCAGCTTAGATGGGGCTAGCGGGGGGTTTTCTAATGAGCAGTTCTTC; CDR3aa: CASSLDGASGGFSNEQFF
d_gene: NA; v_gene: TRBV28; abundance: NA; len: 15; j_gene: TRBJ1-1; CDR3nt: TGTGCCAGCAGTGCGAGAGGGATCATGAACACTGAAGCTTTCTTT; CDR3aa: CASSARGIMNTEAFF
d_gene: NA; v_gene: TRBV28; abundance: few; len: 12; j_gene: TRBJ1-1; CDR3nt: TGTGCCAGCAGTTTTCTTGGGGGGACGGGTTTCTTT; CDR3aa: CASSFLGGTGFF
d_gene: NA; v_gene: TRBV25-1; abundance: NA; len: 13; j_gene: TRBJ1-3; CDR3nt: TGTGCCAGCAGTGTTAGCTCTGGAAACACCATATATTTT; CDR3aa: CASSVSSGNTIYF
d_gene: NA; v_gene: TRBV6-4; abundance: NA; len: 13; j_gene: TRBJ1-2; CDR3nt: TGTGCCAGCAGCCCCTTCCTTTTTTCGGGCTACACCTTC; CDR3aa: CASSPFLFSGYTF
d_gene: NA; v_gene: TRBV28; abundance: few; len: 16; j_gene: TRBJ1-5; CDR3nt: TGTGCCAGCAGTGACATCCTCCCGGGGGGGGATCAGCCCCAGCATTTT; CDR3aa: CASSDILPGGDQPQHF
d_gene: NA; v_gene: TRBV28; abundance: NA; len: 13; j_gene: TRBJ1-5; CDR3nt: TGTGCCAGCAGTTTACGAGGGTTCCAGCCCCAGCATTTT; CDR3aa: CASSLRGFQPQHF
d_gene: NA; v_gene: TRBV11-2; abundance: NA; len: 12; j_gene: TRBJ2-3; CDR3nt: TGTGCCAGCAGCTTGGGCTGGGATACGCAGTATTTT; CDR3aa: CASSLGWDTQYF
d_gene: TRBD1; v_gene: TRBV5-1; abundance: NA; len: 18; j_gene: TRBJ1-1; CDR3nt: TGCGCCAGCAGCTTGTATCCTCAACAGGGGCACATGAACACTGAAGCTTTCTTT; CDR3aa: CASSLYPQQGHMNTEAFF
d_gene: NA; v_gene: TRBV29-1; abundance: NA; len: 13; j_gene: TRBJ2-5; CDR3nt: TGCAGCGTTCGGCGGGGGCAAAGGGAGACCCAGTACTTC; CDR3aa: CSVRRGQRETQYF
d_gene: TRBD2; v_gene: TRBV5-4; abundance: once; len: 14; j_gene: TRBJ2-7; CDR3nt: TGTGCCAGCAGCTGGGAGGGCGACGACTACGAGCAGTACTTC; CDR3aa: CASSWEGDDYEQYF
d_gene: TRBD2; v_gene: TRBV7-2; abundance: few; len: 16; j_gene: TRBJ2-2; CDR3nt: TGTGCCAGCAGCTTTAGGACTAGCGGGGTAACCGGGGAGCTGTTTTTT; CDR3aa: CASSFRTSGVTGELFF
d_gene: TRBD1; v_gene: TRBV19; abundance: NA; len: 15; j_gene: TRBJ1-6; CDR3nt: TGTGCCAGTAGTATCAGGGGGCGAGGTGACTCACCCCTCCACTTT; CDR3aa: CASSIRGRGDSPLHF
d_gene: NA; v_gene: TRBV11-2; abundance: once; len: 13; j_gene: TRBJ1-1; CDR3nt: TGTGCCAGCAGCTTAGAACAGGCGCTGGAAGCTTTCTTT; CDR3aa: CASSLEQALEAFF
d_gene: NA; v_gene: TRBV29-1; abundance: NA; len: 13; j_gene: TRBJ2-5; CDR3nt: TGCAGCGCCCAACAGGGTTATAGAGAGACCCAGTACTTC; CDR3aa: CSAQQGYRETQYF
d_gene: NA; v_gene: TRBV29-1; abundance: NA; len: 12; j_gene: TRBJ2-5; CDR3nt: TGCAGCGTTGCAGGGGTCGAAGAGACCCAGTACTTC; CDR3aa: CSVAGVEETQYF
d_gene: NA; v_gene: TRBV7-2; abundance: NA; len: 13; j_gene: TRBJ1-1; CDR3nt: TGTGCCAGCAGCTTAGGTTATAGAACTGAAGCTTTCTTT; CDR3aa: CASSLGYRTEAFF
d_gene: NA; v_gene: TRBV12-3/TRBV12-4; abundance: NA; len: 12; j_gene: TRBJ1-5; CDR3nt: TGTGCCAGCACCGCGGGGGTTCAGCCCCAGCATTTT; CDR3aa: CASTAGVQPQHF
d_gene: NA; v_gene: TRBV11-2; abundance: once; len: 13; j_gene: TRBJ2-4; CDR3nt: TGTGCCAGCAGCTTTGTTACCCGGAGATTTCAGTACTTC; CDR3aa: CASSFVTRRFQYF
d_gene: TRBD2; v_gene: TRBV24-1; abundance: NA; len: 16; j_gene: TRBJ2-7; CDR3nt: TGTGCCACCAGTGATTCGTTACTAGCGGGGGGCCATGAGCAGTACTTC; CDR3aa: CATSDSLLAGGHEQYF
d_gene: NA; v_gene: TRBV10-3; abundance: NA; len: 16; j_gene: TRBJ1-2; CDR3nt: TGTGCCATCAGTCCGGGAGCCCGGACGTTAGTCTATGGCTACACCTTC; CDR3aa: CAISPGARTLVYGYTF
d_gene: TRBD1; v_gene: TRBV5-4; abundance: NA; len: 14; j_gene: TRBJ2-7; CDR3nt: TGTGCCAGCAGCTTTGGACAGGGACAGAACGAGCAGTACTTC; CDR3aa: CASSFGQGQNEQYF
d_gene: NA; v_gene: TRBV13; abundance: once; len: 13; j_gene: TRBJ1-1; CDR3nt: TGTGCCAGCAGCCATGGGAGCTACACTGAAGCTTTCTTT; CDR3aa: CASSHGSYTEAFF
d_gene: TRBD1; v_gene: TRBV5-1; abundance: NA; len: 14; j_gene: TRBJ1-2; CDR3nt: TGCGCCAGCAGCTCGCAGGGGGCCAACTATGGCTACACCTTC; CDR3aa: CASSSQGANYGYTF